This passage covers 29 T cell receptor beta chains from one sample sequenced in a study of naive and memory T cell subsets (dated by TCRdb to about 2017). Library creation used UMI-ligation and nested PCR. Instrument on record: Illumina MiSeq. An equimolar mix of two oligonucleotides covering both TRBC1 and TRBC2 was used as the beta constant-region primer. Clones were called with MiXCR by TCRdb after fastp trimmed the public reads at Q25, and only in-frame beta chains were retained. Every entry covers one CDR3 protein and lists the most common genes and DNA from its rows. This sample gives 81,000 or so distinct CDR3 sequences in total; about 6.5% of them show up just once. Around 1.6% of the sample is taken by the ten largest. The specimen was central memory CD4+ T cells from blood. Sample cell subset or site, as interpreted from the label and publication: central memory, CD45RA- CD27+. The receptors were sampled from a human donor in good health.

The chain joins TRBV19 to TRBJ2-1; D is perhaps TRBD2 (7 bases). The V end lost 1 base, the J end lost 6 bases, and 13 bases lay between the germline ends. Germline V lookup: CDR1 LNHDA, CDR2 SQIVND (reference sequence). The CDR3 is 15 residues long. The CDR3 is CASSIVRGGGNEQFF. The DNA for the CDR3 is TGTGCCAGTAGTATAGTAAGGGGGGGGGGCAATGAGCAGTTCTTC.

This clonotype was observed a handful of times. The chain is built from TRBV5-1 and TRBJ1-1; no definite D call. This CDR3 region has 14 residues. Trimming shortened V by 0 bases and J by 7 bases, and 13 bases separated the two germline ends. The germline V gene encodes CDR1 SGHRS and CDR2 YFSETQ. The CDR3 reads CASSLVGVENEAFF. The CDR3 nucleotides are TGCGCCAGCAGCTTGGTTGGAGTGGAGAATGAAGCTTTCTTT.

This clonotype has a count of ten or more. V gene TRBV2 combines with J gene TRBJ1-4, with 8 bases matching TRBD1. The CDR3 spans 14 residues. Germline CDR1 reads SNHLY; CDR2 reads FYNNEI. V was pared by 5 bases and J by 7 bases, with 6 bases of the junction left unmatched. CDR3 protein: CASSPRQGSEKLFF. The CDR3 DNA reads TGTGCCAGCAGTCCTCGACAGGGGTCTGAAAAACTGTTTTTT.

This clonotype was picked up many times. This chain joins TRBV20-1 and TRBJ2-4; D unclear. Trimming stripped 1 base from V and 1 base from J, with 11 bases between. The CDR3 length is 15 residues. From germline, CDR1 is DFQATT and CDR2 SNEGSKA (reference sequence). CDR3 residues: CSARVTGLAKNIQYF. The CDR3 DNA reads TGCAGTGCTAGAGTGACGGGCTTGGCCAAAAACATTCAGTACTTC.

This clonotype was recorded many times. J is TRBJ2-5 and V is TRBV7-2; weak D call: TRBD2 (5 bases). Germline-derived CDR1 and CDR2 are SGHTA and FQGNSA. The CDR3 totals 13 residues. V lost 5 bases to trimming and J lost 7 bases, with 14 bases between them. The CDR3 nucleotides read TGTGCCAGCAGCCCGGACTTGCTTGGGACCCAGTACTTC. This encodes CASSPDLLGTQYF.

This clonotype was observed many times. The V call is TRBV7-2, the J call TRBJ2-7; either TRBD1 or TRBD2 may fit D (6 bases each). CDR1 is SGHTA, CDR2 FQGNSA, per germline. Trimming shortened V by 7 bases and J by 7 bases, and 20 bases separated the two germline ends. CDR3 length: 14 residues. CDR3 DNA sequence: TGTGCCAGCAATCAAGGGGGGTCGAAAGCGGAGCAGTACTTC. It is translated as CASNQGGSKAEQYF.

This clonotype has at least ten counts. The V and J genes are TRBV12-3 or TRBV12-4 and TRBJ2-5; 9 bases agree with TRBD1. V shed 1 base, J shed 7 bases, and the junction held 4 bases outside the gene matches. This CDR3 has 14 residues. The CDR3 DNA is TGTGCCAGCAGTTTAGTGACAGGGGGTGCGACCCAGTACTTC. Protein sequence: CASSLVTGGATQYF.

V gene TRBV6-6 combines with J gene TRBJ2-3; D gene uncertain. Germline values: CDR1 MNHNY, CDR2 SVGAGI (reference sequence). The V and J ends lost 1 base and 4 bases respectively, with 6 bases between them. The CDR3 has 13 amino acids. The CDR3 spells CASSYLAPDTQYF. In DNA form, the CDR3 reads TGTGCCAGCAGTTACTTAGCACCAGATACGCAGTATTTT.

This clonotype turned up a few times. The chain links TRBV5-1 to TRBJ1-4; D not certain. CDR3 length equals 15 residues. V was shortened by 4 bases and J by 4 bases, with 14 bases between the two germline ends. CDR1 is SGHRS, CDR2 YFSETQ, per germline. CDR3 region: CASSPNPGINEKLFF. Written as DNA, the CDR3 is TGCGCCAGCAGCCCTAACCCAGGCATTAATGAAAAACTGTTTTTT.

This clonotype has ten or more counts. V usage is TRBV9 and J usage is TRBJ1-4; D is uncertain. This CDR3 has 16 amino acids. The germline V gene has CDR1 SGDLS and CDR2 YYNGEE. Trimming cost V 1 base and J 0 bases, with 10 bases left between them. The CDR3, as DNA: TGTGCCAGCAGCGTATCTGAAACAGCAACTAATGAAAAACTGTTTTTT. Translated, it gives CASSVSETATNEKLFF. The full variable domain, its missing parts supplied by reference TRBV9 and TRBJ1-4, is DSGVTQTPKHLITATGQRVTLRCSPRSGDLSVYWYQQSLDQGLQFLIQYYNGEERAKGNILERFSAQQFPDLHSELNLSSLELGDSALYFCASSVSETATNEKLFFGSGTQLSVL.

In its sample, this clonotype ranks as medium-sized. The CDR3 sequence is CSVEDQGRLGLGYTF. The CDR3, as DNA: TGCAGCGTTGAAGATCAGGGCAGGTTAGGGTTGGGCTACACCTTC. The V and J genes are TRBV29-1 and TRBJ1-2, with a possible D match to TRBD1 (5 bases). Trimming left V 0 bases short and J 8 bases short, with 19 bases between. This CDR3 comprises 15 residues. Germline values: CDR1 SQVTM, CDR2 ANQGSEA.

The chain uses TRBV20-1 and TRBJ2-3, with D possibly TRBD2 on 6 matching bases. The germline V gene encodes CDR1 DFQATT and CDR2 SNEGSKA (reference sequence). The CDR3 spans 15 residues. Trimming took off 1 base at V and 0 bases at J, with 11 bases between the two ends. The CDR3 nucleotides are TGCAGTGCTAGAGGGGGAGGCGCCAGCACAGATACGCAGTATTTT. Translating it yields CSARGGGASTDTQYF.

J is TRBJ2-3 and V is TRBV12-3 or TRBV12-4; TRBD2 agrees at 10 bases. CDR3 length: 16 amino acids. V gave up 7 bases and J gave up 0 bases; unmatched junction bases: 7. The CDR3 coding sequence is TGTGCCAGCAACCTAGCGGGGGTTATTAGCACAGATACGCAGTATTTT. Translated, it gives CASNLAGVISTDTQYF.

This clonotype was seen a few times. The V call is TRBV27, the J call TRBJ1-3; D may be TRBD1 (6 bases). V was pared by 2 bases and J by 10 bases, with 15 bases between. Germline V lookup: CDR1 MNHEY, CDR2 SMNVEV (reference sequence). The CDR3 has 14 residues. The CDR3 nucleotides read TGTGCCAGCAGTTTAACCTGGCAGGGGAATACCATATATTTT. It encodes CASSLTWQGNTIYF.

Ten or more counts support this clonotype. The chain joins TRBV20-1 to TRBJ1-5, with D possibly matching TRBD1 (6 bases). The CDR3 totals 15 residues. Germline V lookup: CDR1 DFQATT, CDR2 SNEGSKA (reference sequence). The V end lost 3 bases, the J end lost 6 bases, and 18 bases lay between the germline ends. CDR3 sequence: CSASAGARTGQPQHF. In DNA, the CDR3 is TGCAGTGCTAGTGCAGGGGCCAGAACGGGTCAGCCCCAGCATTTT.

This clonotype was observed a handful of times. V is TRBV18 and J is TRBJ2-1; the match to TRBD1 covers 10 bases. The CDR3 covers 17 residues. V gave up 1 base and J gave up 2 bases; unmatched junction bases: 5. Germline V gene data show CDR1 as KGHSH and CDR2 as LQKENI. The CDR3 loop is CASSPQGQGTTYNEQFF. DNA for the CDR3: TGTGCCAGCTCACCACAGGGACAGGGGACAACCTACAATGAGCAGTTCTTC.

This clonotype was recorded many times. The chain couples TRBV12-3 or TRBV12-4 to TRBJ2-3; TRBD1 matches at 9 bases. J was trimmed by 4 bases and V by 6 bases; bases with no gene match: 5. CDR3 size: 14 residues. The CDR3 protein is CASRAGQGADTQYF. The CDR3 DNA reads TGTGCCAGCAGAGCGGGACAGGGAGCAGATACGCAGTATTTT.

This clonotype has ten or more counts. This sequence joins TRBV5-4 and TRBJ2-7; D may match TRBD1 or TRBD2 (6 bases each). Between the trimmed V and J ends, which lost 4 bases and 4 bases, there was a span of 12 bases. The CDR3 runs to 13 residues. Looked up from germline, CDR1 is SGHNT and CDR2 is YYREEE (reference sequence). CDR3 sequence (DNA): TGTGCCAGCAGCCAGACAGGAGGGTACGAGCAGTACTTC. This translates into CASSQTGGYEQYF.

In its sample, this clonotype was seen many times. This chain connects TRBV5-4 to TRBJ2-7, with 8 positions matching TRBD2. CDR1 and CDR2 (germline): SGHNT, YYREEE (reference sequence). The CDR3 is made up of 14 amino acids. The V gene end was trimmed by 7 bases and the J gene end by 5 bases; junction bases not matched to a gene: 11. The CDR3 DNA follows: TGTGCCAGCGCCCCCTACGGGGGGGCAGACGAGCAGTACTTC. Amino acids: CASAPYGGADEQYF.

In its sample, this clonotype was seen many times. This chain connects TRBV20-1 to TRBJ2-7; 7 bases are shared with TRBD2. The junction had 12 bases not matched to a gene; V was cut back by 5 bases and J by 5 bases. This CDR3 region has 14 residues. Germline assignment: CDR1 DFQATT and CDR2 SNEGSKA (reference sequence). The CDR3 DNA reads TGCAGTGCTGTACCTCGTAGCGGGTTCCACGAGCAGTACTTC. It encodes CSAVPRSGFHEQYF.

The chain is built from TRBV7-2 and TRBJ2-3; TRBD1 matches 7 bases. Per the germline V gene, CDR1 is SGHTA and CDR2 is FQGNSA. The CDR3 contains 16 residues. The J segment lost 0 bases and the V segment lost 3 bases, leaving 6 bases of the junction unmatched. Here the CDR3 reads CASSFKNRGSTDTQYF. CDR3 nucleotides: TGTGCCAGCAGCTTTAAGAACAGGGGAAGCACAGATACGCAGTATTTT. The whole variable domain, filled in from reference TRBV7-2 and TRBJ2-3, reads GAGVSQSPSNKVTEKGKDVELRCDPISGHTALYWYRQSLGQGLEFLIYFQGNSAPDKSGLPSDRFSAERTGGSVSTLTIQRTQQEDSAVYLCASSFKNRGSTDTQYFGPGTRLTVL.

The J gene is TRBJ2-7, the V gene TRBV6-2 or TRBV6-3, with 9 bases aligning to TRBD2. Germline-derived CDR1 and CDR2 are MNHEY and SVGEGT. CDR3 length: 14 amino acids. J lost 2 bases, V lost 2 bases, and 1 base had no gene match. CDR3 region: CASSYVAGAYEQYF. Written as DNA, the CDR3 is TGTGCCAGCAGTTACGTAGCGGGGGCCTACGAGCAGTACTTC.

This clonotype occurred many times. V is TRBV19 and J is TRBJ1-2; 8 bases fit TRBD1. Germline V gene data show CDR1 as LNHDA and CDR2 as SQIVND (reference sequence). The CDR3 is 14 amino acids. V was clipped by 10 bases and J by 6 bases; unmatched bases: 13. In nucleotides, the CDR3 is TGTGCCACCAGAACCCGACAGGGGCGCGATGGCTACACCTTC. Amino acids: CATRTRQGRDGYTF.

This clonotype was seen at least ten times. V gene TRBV23-1 combines with J gene TRBJ2-3; the D gene is possibly TRBD1 (6 bases). TRBV23-1 is classed as an ORF, of uncertain function. This CDR3 region has 13 residues. V lost 2 bases, J lost 6 bases, and 9 bases lay in between. The CDR3 DNA sequence: TGCGCCAGCAGTCAACGGGACACCGATACGCAGTATTTT. Its protein is CASSQRDTDTQYF.

This clonotype was detected only a few times. The rearrangement links TRBV7-2 to TRBJ1-6, with D hard to call. Between the trimmed V and J ends, which lost 4 bases and 6 bases, there was a span of 13 bases. The germline V gene encodes CDR1 SGHTA and CDR2 FQGNSA. There are 15 residues in the CDR3. CDR3: CASSSSTATNSPLHF. The CDR3, as DNA: TGTGCCAGCAGCTCCTCCACAGCAACTAATTCACCCCTCCACTTT.

In this sample, this clonotype turned up a few times. The chain links TRBV12-3 or TRBV12-4 to TRBJ2-2; 8 bases fit TRBD1. The CDR3 is 17 residues long. The V gene end was trimmed by 2 bases and the J gene end by 6 bases; junction bases not matched to a gene: 11. The CDR3 here is CASSLKGRTQGAGELFF. In DNA, the CDR3 is TGTGCCAGCAGTTTAAAGGGCCGCACACAGGGGGCCGGGGAGCTGTTTTTT.

The chain is built from TRBV10-3 and TRBJ2-1; D is undetermined. The CDR3 totals 12 residues. CDR1 is ENHRY and CDR2 is SYGVKD in the germline V gene. Trimming removed 0 bases from V and 10 bases from J, with 7 bases in between. The DNA of the CDR3 is TGTGCCATCAGTGAGTCGATACGGGAGCAGTTCTTC. It yields the protein CAISESIREQFF.

This clonotype was seen ten or more times. This CDR3 reads CASSYSTSYGYTF. CDR3 DNA sequence: TGTGCCAGCAGTTACTCGACCAGCTATGGCTACACCTTC. The V and J genes are TRBV6-6 and TRBJ1-2; no firm D call. V was trimmed by 0 bases and J by 4 bases, leaving 6 bases between them. CDR3 length: 13 residues. The germline CDR1 and CDR2 sequences are MNHNY and SVGAGI (reference sequence).

This clonotype was counted at least ten times. V gene TRBV12-3 or TRBV12-4 combines with J gene TRBJ1-5; D unclear. The CDR3 sequence is 10 residues long. The ends were cut back, 11 bases at V and 7 bases at J, with 9 bases in the middle. The CDR3 region is CAGLGQPQHF. In nucleotides, the CDR3 is TGTGCCGGATTGGGGCAGCCCCAGCATTTT.